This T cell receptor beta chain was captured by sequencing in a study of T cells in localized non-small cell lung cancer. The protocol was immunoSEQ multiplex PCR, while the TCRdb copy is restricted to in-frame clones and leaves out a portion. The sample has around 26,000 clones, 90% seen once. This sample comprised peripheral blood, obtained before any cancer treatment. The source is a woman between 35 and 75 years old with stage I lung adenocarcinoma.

CDR3 amino acids: CAWSRGDRWDYGYTF. In DNA, the CDR3 is TGTGCCTGGAGTAGGGGGGACAGGTGGGACTATGGCTACACCTTC. J is TRBJ1-2 and V is TRBV30; 8 bases are shared with TRBD1. The CDR3 runs 15 residues. Per germline, CDR1 GTSNPN and CDR2 SVGIG (reference sequence). The ends lost 2 bases at V and 3 bases at J; junction bases unmatched: 8.